This T cell receptor (beta chain) was captured in a study of shared clonotypes between healthy human individuals. The CDR3 extends over 15 amino acids. V was trimmed by 8 bases and J by 6 bases, leaving 21 bases between them. Germline CDR1 is MNHEY and CDR2 is SMNVEV (reference sequence). CD45RO-negative cells were positively selected for CCR7, leaving out terminally differentiated effector memory CD45RA+ cells. Method: immunoSEQ multiplex PCR; TCRdb's copy keeps in-frame clones and lacks some. The table includes about 2 million clones, approximately 94% detected once. This chain connects TRBV27 to TRBJ2-3; a possible D gene is TRBD2 (6 bases). This receptor was obtained from a man aged 18 to 29 in good health. The sample was naive CD8+ T cells sorted from blood. The CDR3 here is CASAGSRAGSDTQYF. The CDR3 bases are TGTGCCAGCGCGGGGAGCAGGGCCGGGTCGGATACGCAGTATTTT.